The 30 T cell receptor beta chains given below trace back to one sample, sequenced in a study of blood T cell repertoires in COVID-19. Assay: immunoSEQ multiplex PCR; the TCRdb copy retains only in-frame clones and omits some. The table records 150,000 to 200,000 clones, roughly 87% of them present only once. Sequenced: peripheral blood. The source is a woman in her 70s with COVID-19, enrolled during active disease.

The chain carries TRBV11-1 and TRBJ1-2; weak D call: TRBD1 (6 bases). The CDR3 consists of 15 residues. Trimming stripped 2 bases from V and 2 bases from J, with 12 bases between. The germline V gene has CDR1 SGHAT and CDR2 FQDESV (reference sequence). DNA of the CDR3: TGTGCCAGCAGCTTACTTGGGGGCGCGAACTATGGCTACACCTTC. Protein sequence: CASSLLGGANYGYTF.

The V gene is TRBV3-1 (or the pseudogene TRBV3-2), the J gene TRBJ2-5; TRBD2 matches 12 bases. The CDR3 totals 18 residues. CDR1 and CDR2 (germline): LGHDT, YNNKEL (reference sequence). V was clipped by 4 bases and J by 0 bases; unmatched bases: 9. The CDR3 spells CASSPRIGLAGYQETQYF. CDR3 in DNA: TGTGCCAGCAGCCCAAGAATCGGACTAGCGGGGTACCAAGAGACCCAGTACTTC.

The rearrangement joins TRBV7-2 to TRBJ2-7; 13 nucleotides match TRBD2. Germline CDR1 reads SGHTA; CDR2 reads FQGNSA. This CDR3 region has 18 residues. V was pared by 5 bases and J by 4 bases, with 14 bases of the junction left unmatched. The CDR3 region is CASSPPPTSGRARYEQYF. The CDR3 DNA reads TGTGCCAGCAGCCCCCCGCCTACTAGCGGGAGGGCCCGATACGAGCAGTACTTC.

This clone was seen just once. This chain joins TRBV29-1 and TRBJ2-1; D possibly corresponds to TRBD1 (6 bases). V lost 8 bases and J 10 bases, leaving 18 bases between the germline ends. Germline V CDR1 and CDR2: SQVTM, ANQGSEA. The CDR3 has 12 residues. The CDR3 protein is CSSGTHTGEQFF. The CDR3 coding sequence is TGCAGCTCTGGGACCCACACAGGGGAGCAGTTCTTC.

The V call is TRBV7-2, the J call TRBJ2-6; TRBD1 is a possible D gene (6 bases). The CDR3 has 17 amino acids. The germline V and J ends were trimmed by 5 bases and 0 bases, with 14 bases remaining between them. CDR1 is SGHTA and CDR2 is FQGNSA in the germline V gene. CDR3 amino acids: CASSVTGYSSGANVLTF. The CDR3 coding sequence is TGTGCCAGCAGCGTCACAGGGTATAGCTCTGGGGCCAACGTCCTGACTTTC.

This clone turned up a few times. The chain links TRBV20-1 to TRBJ2-7; D gene unclear. This CDR3 is built from 10 residues. Germline loops: CDR1 DFQATT, CDR2 SNEGSKA (reference sequence). Trimming took off 7 bases at V and 6 bases at J, with 10 bases between the two ends. CDR3 coding DNA: TGCAGTGTTGACCGCGGCGAGCAGTACTTC. Its protein product is CSVDRGEQYF.

The chain couples TRBV5-1 to TRBJ2-5; 11 bases are a match to TRBD2. Germline V gene lookup returns CDR1 SGHRS and CDR2 YFSETQ. This CDR3 is 17 amino acids long. The junction had 5 bases not matched to a gene; V was cut back by 0 bases and J by 1 base. CDR3 in amino acids: CASSLGSLAGGQETQYF. The DNA of the CDR3 is TGCGCCAGCAGCTTGGGATCCCTAGCGGGAGGCCAAGAGACCCAGTACTTC.

This rearrangement joins TRBV18 to TRBJ2-3; 9 bases align to TRBD2. V was pared by 6 bases and J by 6 bases, with 10 bases of the junction left unmatched. Germline CDR1 KGHSH, CDR2 LQKENI. The CDR3 covers 15 residues. This chain's CDR3 is CASSAIAGGPDTQYF. In DNA, the CDR3 is TGTGCCAGCTCGGCAATTGCGGGAGGGCCGGATACGCAGTATTTT.

This chain uses TRBV28 with TRBJ2-1; tentative D call: TRBD2 (5 bases). The ends were cut back, 3 bases at V and 9 bases at J, with 9 bases in the middle. This CDR3 spans 12 amino acids. Germline-derived CDR1 and CDR2 are MDHEN and SYDVKM. The CDR3 region is CASSLLEGEQFF. The CDR3 DNA follows: TGTGCCAGCAGTTTGCTCGAGGGTGAGCAGTTCTTC.

The V call is TRBV24-1, the J call TRBJ2-5; 10 bases align to TRBD2. Germline V gene sequence: CDR1 KGHDR, CDR2 SFDVKD. The J segment lost 1 base and the V segment lost 5 bases, leaving 3 bases of the junction unmatched. The CDR3 sequence is 15 residues long. The CDR3 loop is CATSGAGGFQETQYF. The CDR3 DNA reads TGTGCCACCAGTGGAGCGGGAGGGTTCCAAGAGACCCAGTACTTC.

This chain uses TRBV6-1 with TRBJ2-1, with 15 nucleotides matching TRBD2. Germline V CDR1 and CDR2: MNHNS, SASEGT. This CDR3 is 17 amino acids long. The V gene end was trimmed by 2 bases and the J gene end by 7 bases; junction bases not matched to a gene: 6. The CDR3 protein is CASSETGLAGGRNEQFF. The CDR3, as DNA: TGTGCCAGCAGTGAAACGGGACTAGCGGGAGGAAGGAATGAGCAGTTCTTC.

The CDR3 sequence is CASSPVEDQPQHF. In DNA, the CDR3 is TGTGCCAGCTCACCTGTGGAGGATCAGCCCCAGCATTTT. The chain combines TRBV18 with TRBJ1-5; D remains unclear. V was cut by 3 bases and J by 5 bases, with 8 bases left in between. The CDR3 consists of 13 residues. Germline CDR1 and CDR2: KGHSH and LQKENI.

V and J are TRBV7-2 and TRBJ2-7; 7 nucleotides agree with TRBD1. Germline loops: CDR1 SGHTA, CDR2 FQGNSA. The CDR3 contains 15 residues. The J segment lost 0 bases and the V segment lost 2 bases, leaving 4 bases of the junction unmatched. The CDR3 loop is CASSLSTGNSYEQYF. As DNA, the CDR3 is TGTGCCAGCAGCTTATCGACAGGGAACTCCTACGAGCAGTACTTC.

The chain links TRBV5-1 to TRBJ2-7; tentatively, D is TRBD1 (6 bases). In germline, CDR1 is SGHRS, CDR2 YFSETQ. This CDR3 is built from 14 residues. Trimming took off 0 bases at V and 3 bases at J, with 10 bases between the two ends. The CDR3 sequence is CASSLDNRVYEQYF. DNA of the CDR3: TGCGCCAGCAGCTTGGATAACAGGGTCTACGAGCAGTACTTC.

CDR3 residues: CASSLALGLAGVETQYF. The CDR3 DNA is TGTGCCAGCAGCTTAGCTCTGGGGCTAGCGGGAGTAGAGACCCAGTACTTC. The chain recombines TRBV7-2 with TRBJ2-5; 10 nucleotides match TRBD2. The V gene end was trimmed by 0 bases and the J gene end by 4 bases; junction bases not matched to a gene: 8. This CDR3 spans 17 amino acids. From germline, CDR1 is SGHTA and CDR2 FQGNSA.

The chain uses TRBV27 and TRBJ2-5; 7 bases are a match to TRBD2. Germline V gives CDR1 MNHEY, CDR2 SMNVEV (reference sequence). With 5 bases clipped from V and 5 bases from J, the junction kept 11 bases outside the gene matches. This CDR3 contains 15 residues. The CDR3 spells CASSPQRTSSETQYF. The CDR3 coding sequence is TGTGCCAGCAGTCCCCAAAGGACTAGTTCTGAGACCCAGTACTTC.

V usage is TRBV29-1 and J usage is TRBJ2-6; no reliable D call. The CDR3 contains 14 residues. V dropped 0 bases and J dropped 4 bases, with 7 bases sitting between them. Germline CDR1 is SQVTM and CDR2 is ANQGSEA. CDR3 protein: CSVEEEAGANVLTF. CDR3 bases: TGCAGCGTTGAAGAAGAGGCCGGGGCCAACGTCCTGACTTTC. Complete variable domain (other parts from reference TRBV29-1 and TRBJ2-6): SAVISQKPSRDICQRGTSLTIQCQVDSQVTMMFWYRQQPGQSLTLIATANQGSEATYESGFVIDKFPISRPNLTFSTLTVSNMSPEDSSIYLCSVEEEAGANVLTFGAGSRLTVL.

Comment on this clone: The same CDR3 is also encoded by other DNA sequences in this sample. The CDR3 loop reads CAWSTGGNTEAFF. In DNA, the CDR3 is TGTGCCTGGAGTACGGGTGGGAACACTGAAGCTTTCTTT. The V call is TRBV30, the J call TRBJ1-1; D call uncertain. The CDR3 runs 13 residues. V shed 2 bases and J shed 1 base, with 8 bases lying between them. Germline loops: CDR1 GTSNPN, CDR2 SVGIG (reference sequence).

The V and J genes are TRBV2 and TRBJ1-2, with no clear D. V was trimmed by 6 bases and J by 8 bases, leaving 13 bases between them. The CDR3 consists of 12 residues. Germline lookup yields CDR1 SNHLY and CDR2 FYNNEI. The CDR3 here is CASRSGVRGYTF. CDR3 DNA: TGTGCCAGCAGATCAGGTGTTCGGGGCTACACCTTC.

The rearrangement uses TRBV28 and TRBJ1-5; D is ambiguous. Germline V gene sequence: CDR1 MDHEN, CDR2 SYDVKM. Trimming shortened V by 6 bases and J by 0 bases, and 15 bases separated the two germline ends. The CDR3 length is 16 residues. The CDR3 DNA reads TGTGCCAGCAGACCGGAGGGCGATTATAGCAATCAGCCCCAGCATTTT. The encoded protein is CASRPEGDYSNQPQHF.

The rearrangement joins TRBV4-3 to TRBJ2-5; the D gene is possibly TRBD2 (5 bases). Germline assignment: CDR1 LGHNA and CDR2 YSLEER. The CDR3 runs to 14 residues. Trimming took 0 bases from V and 5 from J, leaving 10 bases between them. CDR3 nucleotides: TGCGCCAGCAGCCAAGACCTGCGAGGGGAGACCCAGTACTTC. As protein: CASSQDLRGETQYF.

Note on this clone: Compared with germline, one end of the junction differs, possibly owing to a read error. V and J are TRBV10-3 and TRBJ2-5; the match to TRBD1 covers 8 bases. The CDR3 runs 13 residues. Germline assignment: CDR1 ENHRY and CDR2 SYGVKD. The CDR3 bases are TGTGCCAGCAGTGACAGGGGCGGGGAGACCCAGTACTTC. The encoded protein is CASSDRGGETQYF.

The chain is built from TRBV3-1 (or the pseudogene TRBV3-2) and TRBJ1-2; 7 positions agree with TRBD1. The germline CDR1 and CDR2 sequences are LGHDT and YNNKEL (reference sequence). The junction had 6 bases not matched to a gene; V was cut back by 4 bases and J by 7 bases. This CDR3 region has 13 residues. This CDR3 is CASSLTGVGGYTF. CDR3 coding DNA: TGTGCCAGCAGCCTAACAGGGGTGGGTGGCTACACCTTC.

This rearrangement joins TRBV29-1 to TRBJ2-1, with 8 nucleotides matching TRBD1. The germline V gene encodes CDR1 SQVTM and CDR2 ANQGSEA. This CDR3 is built from 15 residues. V trimming: 5 bases; J trimming: 1 base; junction bases outside the gene matches: 7. The CDR3 region has the DNA TGCAGCGTTAGCAGGGGGCCCGAGTCCTACAATGAGCAGTTCTTC. Amino acids: CSVSRGPESYNEQFF.

The V gene is TRBV2, the J gene TRBJ2-3, with D possibly matching TRBD2 (6 bases). The CDR3 spans 13 residues. Trimming took 4 bases from V and 6 from J, leaving 11 bases between them. Germline CDR1 is SNHLY and CDR2 is FYNNEI. The CDR3 loop reads CASSAPGVDTQYF. Here the CDR3 DNA reads TGTGCCAGCAGTGCCCCGGGGGTGGATACGCAGTATTTT.

The J gene is TRBJ1-2, the V gene TRBV19; D may be TRBD1 (6 bases). CDR3 length: 17 residues. Germline V gene sequence: CDR1 LNHDA, CDR2 SQIVND (reference sequence). V gave up 6 bases and J gave up 0 bases, with 20 bases separating them. The CDR3 coding sequence is TGTGCCAGTAGCGGGACAAGGCAACCGGATACTAACTATGGCTACACCTTC. Translation: CASSGTRQPDTNYGYTF.

V and J are TRBV5-1 and TRBJ2-3; 7 bases match TRBD1. The CDR3 has 16 residues. The junction had 7 bases not matched to a gene; V was cut back by 3 bases and J by 0 bases. Per germline, CDR1 SGHRS and CDR2 YFSETQ. In nucleotides, the CDR3 is TGCGCCAGCAGCTCGGGACAGAGAAGCAGCACAGATACGCAGTATTTT. This gives the protein CASSSGQRSSTDTQYF.

The chain links TRBV6-2 or TRBV6-3 to TRBJ2-2; 9 bases match TRBD2. V gave up 4 bases and J gave up 0 bases; unmatched junction bases: 0. The CDR3 loop spans 15 amino acids. Germline CDR1 is MNHEY and CDR2 is SVGEGT. The CDR3 DNA sequence: TGTGCCAGCAGTTTAGCGGGGGCGAACACCGGGGAGCTGTTTTTT. Its protein is CASSLAGANTGELFF.

A note on this clone: In the same sample, other DNA sequences code for this CDR3. The chain joins TRBV5-1 to TRBJ2-5; D is unclear. The CDR3 spans 11 residues. The V gene lost 2 bases and the J gene lost 3 bases, with 2 bases spanning the gap. Germline V gene lookup returns CDR1 SGHRS and CDR2 YFSETQ. The CDR3 DNA sequence: TGCGCCAGCAGCTTCAAAGAGACCCAGTACTTC. Encoded protein: CASSFKETQYF.

V gene TRBV6-5 combines with J gene TRBJ2-7; 8 nucleotides agree with TRBD1. After removal of 2 bases from V and 2 bases from J, the junction contained 8 bases not matched to a gene. The CDR3 runs 16 residues. Germline V gene data show CDR1 as MNHEY and CDR2 as SVGAGI. The CDR3: CASSYAPTGEPYEQYF. The CDR3 DNA follows: TGTGCCAGCAGTTACGCCCCGACAGGGGAACCCTACGAGCAGTACTTC.